The clone carrying this T cell receptor beta chain was detected only once. This specimen comes from a study of technical replicates of blood from several donors. CDR3 length: 16 residues. V shed 3 bases and J shed 0 bases, with 12 bases lying between them. In germline, CDR1 is SNHLY, CDR2 FYNNEI. The repertoire was sequenced with immunoSEQ multiplex PCR; TCRdb's copy has only in-frame clones and lacks some. The sample has about 70,000 clones; around 91% are singletons. The sequence was obtained from a human donor in good health. The sample was T cells isolated from PBMCs. The chain uses TRBV2 and TRBJ2-1; no reliable D call. In DNA form, the CDR3 reads TGTGCCAGCAGTGACCCCAGGCTAACCTCCTACAATGAGCAGTTCTTC. This encodes CASSDPRLTSYNEQFF.